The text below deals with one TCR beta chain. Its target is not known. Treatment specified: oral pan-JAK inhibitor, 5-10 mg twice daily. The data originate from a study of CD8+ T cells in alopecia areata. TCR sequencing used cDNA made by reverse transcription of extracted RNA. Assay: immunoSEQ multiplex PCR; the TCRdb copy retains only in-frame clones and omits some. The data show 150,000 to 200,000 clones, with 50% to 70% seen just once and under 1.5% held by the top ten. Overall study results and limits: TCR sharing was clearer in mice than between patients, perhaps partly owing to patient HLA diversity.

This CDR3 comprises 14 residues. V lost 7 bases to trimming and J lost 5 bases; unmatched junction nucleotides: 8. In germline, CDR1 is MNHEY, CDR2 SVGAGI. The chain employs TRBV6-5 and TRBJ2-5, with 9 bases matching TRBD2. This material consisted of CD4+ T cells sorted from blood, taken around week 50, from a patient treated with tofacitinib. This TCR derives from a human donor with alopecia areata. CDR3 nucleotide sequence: TGTGCCAGCACAGAGCGGGGGGCCAGCGAGACCCAGTACTTC. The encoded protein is CASTERGASETQYF.